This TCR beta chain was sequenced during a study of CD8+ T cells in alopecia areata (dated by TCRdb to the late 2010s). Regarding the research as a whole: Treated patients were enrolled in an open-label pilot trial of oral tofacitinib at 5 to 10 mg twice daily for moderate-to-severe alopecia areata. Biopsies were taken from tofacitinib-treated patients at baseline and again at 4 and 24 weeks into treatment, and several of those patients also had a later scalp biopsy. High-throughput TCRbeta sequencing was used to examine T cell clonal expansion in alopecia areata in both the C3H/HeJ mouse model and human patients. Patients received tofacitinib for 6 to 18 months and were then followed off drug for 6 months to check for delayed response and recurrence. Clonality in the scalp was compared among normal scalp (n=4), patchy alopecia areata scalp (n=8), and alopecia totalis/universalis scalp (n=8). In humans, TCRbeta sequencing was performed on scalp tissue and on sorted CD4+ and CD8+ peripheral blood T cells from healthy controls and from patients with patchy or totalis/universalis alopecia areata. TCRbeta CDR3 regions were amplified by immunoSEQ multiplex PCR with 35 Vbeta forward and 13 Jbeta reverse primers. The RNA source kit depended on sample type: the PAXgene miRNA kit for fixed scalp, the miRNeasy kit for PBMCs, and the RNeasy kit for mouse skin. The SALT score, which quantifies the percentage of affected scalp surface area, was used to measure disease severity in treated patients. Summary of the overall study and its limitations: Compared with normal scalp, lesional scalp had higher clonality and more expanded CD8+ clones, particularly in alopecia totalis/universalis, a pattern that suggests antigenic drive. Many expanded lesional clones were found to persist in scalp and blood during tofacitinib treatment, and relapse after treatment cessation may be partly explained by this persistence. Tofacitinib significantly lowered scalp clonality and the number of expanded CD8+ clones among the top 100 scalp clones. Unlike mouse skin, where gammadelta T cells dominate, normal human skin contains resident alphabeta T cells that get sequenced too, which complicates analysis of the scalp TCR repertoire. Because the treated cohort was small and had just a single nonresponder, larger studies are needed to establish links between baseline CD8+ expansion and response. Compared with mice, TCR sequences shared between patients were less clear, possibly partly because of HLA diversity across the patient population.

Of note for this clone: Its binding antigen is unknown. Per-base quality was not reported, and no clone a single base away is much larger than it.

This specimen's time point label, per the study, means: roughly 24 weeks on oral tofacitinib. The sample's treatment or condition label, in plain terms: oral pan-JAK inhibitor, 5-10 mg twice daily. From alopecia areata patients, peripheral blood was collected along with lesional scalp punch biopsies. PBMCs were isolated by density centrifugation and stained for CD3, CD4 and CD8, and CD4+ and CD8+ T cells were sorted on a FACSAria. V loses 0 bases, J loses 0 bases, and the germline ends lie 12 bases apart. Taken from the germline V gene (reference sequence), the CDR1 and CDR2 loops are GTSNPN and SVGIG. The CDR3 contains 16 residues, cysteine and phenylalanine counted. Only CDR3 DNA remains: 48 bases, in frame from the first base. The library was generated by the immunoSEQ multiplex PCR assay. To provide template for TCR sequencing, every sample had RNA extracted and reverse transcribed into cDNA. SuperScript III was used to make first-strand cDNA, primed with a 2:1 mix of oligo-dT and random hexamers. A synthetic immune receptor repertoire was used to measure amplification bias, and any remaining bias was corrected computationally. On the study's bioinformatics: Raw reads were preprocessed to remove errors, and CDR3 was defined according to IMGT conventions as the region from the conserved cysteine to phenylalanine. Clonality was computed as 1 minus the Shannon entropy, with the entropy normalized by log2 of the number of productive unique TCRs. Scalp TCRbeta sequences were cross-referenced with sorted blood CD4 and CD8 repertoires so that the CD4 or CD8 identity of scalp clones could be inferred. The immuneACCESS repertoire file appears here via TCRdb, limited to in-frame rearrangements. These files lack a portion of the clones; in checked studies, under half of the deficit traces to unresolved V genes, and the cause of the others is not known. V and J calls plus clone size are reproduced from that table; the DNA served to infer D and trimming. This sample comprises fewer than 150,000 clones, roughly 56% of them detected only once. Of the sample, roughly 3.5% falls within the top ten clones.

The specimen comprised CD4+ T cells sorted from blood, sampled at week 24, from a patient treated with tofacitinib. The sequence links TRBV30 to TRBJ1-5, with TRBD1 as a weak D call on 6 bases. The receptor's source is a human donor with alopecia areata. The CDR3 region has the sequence CAWSVLGGYSNQPQHF. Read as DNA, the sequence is TGTGCCTGGAGTGTACTCGGGGGCTATAGCAATCAGCCCCAGCATTTT.